The present entry profiles one T cell receptor (beta chain) with its context. The data derive from a study of blood T cell repertoires in COVID-19. The germline CDR1 and CDR2 sequences are SGHTA and FQGNSA. The CDR3 covers 14 residues. The junction had 7 bases not matched to a gene; V was cut back by 5 bases and J by 6 bases. Clones were sequenced by immunoSEQ multiplex PCR, and TCRdb holds only the in-frame ones, with some missing. The data show approximately 170,000 clones, with approximately 86% seen just once and around 9% held by the top ten. The sequencing sample was made of peripheral blood. J is TRBJ2-7 and V is TRBV7-2, with 10 bases that match TRBD1. The TCR originated in a man over 45 with active or convalescent COVID-19. CDR3 loop: CASSRDRGSSEQYF. The CDR3 coding sequence is TGTGCCAGCAGCCGGGACAGGGGTAGCAGCGAGCAGTACTTC.